The T cell receptor (beta chain) described here comes from a study of cytotoxic CD8 clonotypes in ibrutinib-treated CLL (dated by TCRdb to about 2021). Regarding the study in general: The cohort was composed of ten to eleven relapsed/refractory and about 15 treatment-naive patients; IGHV unmutated status was identified in roughly 18 patients. Responses were partial in some 24 patients and complete in 2; after median 68 months follow-up, some 15 stayed in remission and about twelve progressed. Samples at response were collected after a median of about 13 months of treatment, with a range of about 6 to 36 months. On average, each sample yielded around 230,000 productive templates and 85,000 to 95,000 productive rearrangements. Of the 80 to 95 participants in the trial, about two dozen had longitudinal samples available. Cryopreserved peripheral blood mononuclear cells were obtained before treatment, at response, and at either sustained remission or disease progression. Every remission and progressive disease sample was obtained while ibrutinib was still being received by the patients.

On a MiSeq, deep resolution sequencing aimed for a depth between 1 in 1 million and 1 in 200,000 T cells, with each clonotype covered around 10x on average. The immunoSEQ hsTCRB Kit was used to generate the TCR beta libraries. The authors' analysis ran thus. ImmunoSEQ Data Assistant and ImmunoSEQ Analyzer were used for data analysis, and V, D and J genes were assigned according to IMGT definitions. Clonality was computed as one minus normalized Shannon entropy of productive rearrangement frequencies, ranging from 0 to 1. Only overrepresented clonotypes making up at least 0.05% of each patient's repertoire were included in the public clonotype analysis. Around 14 repertoires from age-matched healthy donors, obtained from immuneACCESS, served as clonality controls. TCRdb's version of the immuneACCESS table is confined to in-frame rearrangements and falls short of the full clone set. An unresolved V gene accounts for under half of the shortfall where checked; the remainder is of unknown origin. V and J calls and clone size are given by that table; D and trimming were obtained from the DNA. The sample profile shows about 140,000 clones; 75% to 85% of them were found once. The ten largest make up 7.5% to 8% of the sample.

Roughly 2 micrograms of genomic DNA were extracted from cryopreserved PBMCs for TCR beta library preparation. Longitudinal blood samples from CLL patients on ibrutinib monotherapy were analyzed using high-throughput TCR beta sequencing. The patients were enrolled in a single-center, open-label phase 2 trial of ibrutinib monotherapy. Turning to this clone: Which antigen it targets is not known. Base qualities are missing; no much larger clone stands one base away.

Beyond this particular receptor, the publication reports: At baseline, clonality was higher than in age-matched healthy donors and showed a strong correlation with circulating CD8+ T-cell counts. Clonality increased at ibrutinib response, stayed stable in sustained remission, and fell back toward baseline at progression. Public clonotypes were found to be uncommon and were observed to contract or remain stable during treatment; the increase in clonality was shown to reflect expansion of private clonotypes at ibrutinib response. Lymph node repertoires were not examined, and the timing of sampling was not matched between patients in sustained remission and those whose disease progressed.

As encoded in the germline V gene (reference sequence), CDR1 is GTSNPN while CDR2 is SVGIG. V loses 7 bases, J loses 7 bases, and the germline ends lie 17 bases apart. From the cysteine through the phenylalanine, the CDR3 covers 13 amino acids. The retained sequence is limited to the CDR3, 39 bases, with the frame set at the first base. The material sequenced was PBMCs, taken after 36 months of ibrutinib treatment. This clonotype originated in a human donor with chronic lymphocytic leukemia. The sequence is built from TRBV30 and TRBJ2-1, with no confidently assigned D gene. The DNA sequence is as follows: TGTGCCTTGAGACATAAGGGAACGAATGAGCAGTTCTTC. The translation is CALRHKGTNEQFF. The full variable domain, completed from the reference TRBV30 and TRBJ2-1 proteins outside the CDR3, reads SQTIHQWPATLVQPVGSPLSLECTVEGTSNPNLYWYRQAAGRGLQLLFYSVGIGQISSEVPQNLSASRPQDRQFILSSKKLLLSDSGFYLCALRHKGTNEQFFGPGTRLTVL.